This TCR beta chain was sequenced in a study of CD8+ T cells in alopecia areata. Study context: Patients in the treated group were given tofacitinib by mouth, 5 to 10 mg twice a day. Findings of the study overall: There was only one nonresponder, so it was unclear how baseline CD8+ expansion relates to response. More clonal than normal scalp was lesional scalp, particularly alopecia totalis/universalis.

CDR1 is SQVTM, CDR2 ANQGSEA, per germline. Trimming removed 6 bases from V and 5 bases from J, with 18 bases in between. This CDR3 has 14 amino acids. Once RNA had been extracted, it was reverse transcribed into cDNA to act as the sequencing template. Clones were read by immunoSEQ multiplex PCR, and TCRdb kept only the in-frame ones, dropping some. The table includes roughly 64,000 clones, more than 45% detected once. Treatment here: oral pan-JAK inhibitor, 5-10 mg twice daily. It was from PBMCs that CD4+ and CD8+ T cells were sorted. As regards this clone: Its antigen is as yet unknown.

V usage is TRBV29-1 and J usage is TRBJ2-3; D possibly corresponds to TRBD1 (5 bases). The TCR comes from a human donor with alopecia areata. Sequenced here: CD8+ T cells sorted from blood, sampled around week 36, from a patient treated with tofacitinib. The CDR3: CSVPRGRGKDTQYF. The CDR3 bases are TGCAGCGTCCCCCGAGGTAGGGGCAAAGATACGCAGTATTTT.